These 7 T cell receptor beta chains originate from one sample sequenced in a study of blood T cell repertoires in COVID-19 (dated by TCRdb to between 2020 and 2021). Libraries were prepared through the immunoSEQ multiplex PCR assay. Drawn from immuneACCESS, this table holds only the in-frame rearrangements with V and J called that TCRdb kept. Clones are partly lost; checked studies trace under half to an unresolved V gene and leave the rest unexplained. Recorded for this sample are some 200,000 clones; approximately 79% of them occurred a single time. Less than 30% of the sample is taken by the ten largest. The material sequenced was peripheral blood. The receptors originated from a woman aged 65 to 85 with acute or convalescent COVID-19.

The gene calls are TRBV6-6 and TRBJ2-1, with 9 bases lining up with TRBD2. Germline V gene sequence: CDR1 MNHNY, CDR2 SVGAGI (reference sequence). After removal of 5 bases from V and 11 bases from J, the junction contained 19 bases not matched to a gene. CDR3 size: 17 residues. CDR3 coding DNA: TGTGCCAGCAGTCGATCGATAGCGGGAGAAGGAGGTAGGAAGCAGTTCTTC. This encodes CASSRSIAGEGGRKQFF.

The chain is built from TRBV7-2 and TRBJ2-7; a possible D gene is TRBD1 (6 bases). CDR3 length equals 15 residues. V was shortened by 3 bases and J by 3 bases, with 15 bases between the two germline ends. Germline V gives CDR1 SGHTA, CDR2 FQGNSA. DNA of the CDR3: TGTGCCAGCAGCTTCTCTTTCCAGGGGAACTACGAGCAGTACTTC. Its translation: CASSFSFQGNYEQYF.

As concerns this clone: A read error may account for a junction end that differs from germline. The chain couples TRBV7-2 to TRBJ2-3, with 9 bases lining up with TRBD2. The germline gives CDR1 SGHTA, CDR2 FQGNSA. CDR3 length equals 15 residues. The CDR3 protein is CASSIAGAFADTQYF. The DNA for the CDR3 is TGTGCCAGCAGCATAGCGGGAGCTTTCGCAGATACGCAGTATTTT.

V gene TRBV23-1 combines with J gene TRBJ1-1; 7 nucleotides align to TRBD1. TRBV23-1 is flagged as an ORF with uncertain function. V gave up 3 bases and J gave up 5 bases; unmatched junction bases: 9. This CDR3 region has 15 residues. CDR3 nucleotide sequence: TGCGCCAGCAGTCATCATGACAGGGCTAAAACTGAAGCTTTCTTT. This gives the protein CASSHHDRAKTEAFF.

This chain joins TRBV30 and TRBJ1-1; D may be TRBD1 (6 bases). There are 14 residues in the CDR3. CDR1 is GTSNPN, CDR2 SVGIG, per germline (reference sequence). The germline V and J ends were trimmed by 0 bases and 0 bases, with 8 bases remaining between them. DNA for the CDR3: TGTGCCTGGAGTGTCAAGGGGGTGAACACTGAAGCTTTCTTT. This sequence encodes CAWSVKGVNTEAFF.

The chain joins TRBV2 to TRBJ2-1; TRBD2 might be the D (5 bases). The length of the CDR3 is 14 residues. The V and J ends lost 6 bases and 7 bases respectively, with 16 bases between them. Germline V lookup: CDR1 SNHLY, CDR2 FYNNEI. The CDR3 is CASRFQSPGNEQFF. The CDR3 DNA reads TGTGCCAGCAGGTTCCAGAGCCCGGGGAATGAGCAGTTCTTC.

CDR3 in amino acids: CASSGDRTGNTIYF. CDR3 nucleotide sequence: TGTGCCAGCAGTGGAGACAGGACTGGAAACACCATATATTTT. The chain couples TRBV2 to TRBJ1-3, with a possible D match to TRBD1 (6 bases). V lost 4 bases, J lost 2 bases, and 9 bases lay in between. Germline CDR1 and CDR2: SNHLY and FYNNEI. The CDR3 extends over 14 amino acids.